Shown below are 30 T cell receptor beta chains from a single sample sequenced in a study of blood T cell repertoires in COVID-19. TCRdb's table, derived via immunoSEQ multiplex PCR, lists solely in-frame clones and lacks some. This sample carries roughly 300,000 clones, 65% to 85% of them seen once, and the ten largest clones take approximately 1.1%. Sequencing was carried out using peripheral blood. All receptors come from a woman in her fifties or sixties with acute or convalescent COVID-19.

The rearrangement uses TRBV9 and TRBJ1-1; tentatively, D is TRBD1 (6 bases). Trimming took off 0 bases at V and 0 bases at J, with 9 bases between the two ends. Germline-derived CDR1 and CDR2 are SGDLS and YYNGEE. The CDR3 runs to 15 residues. For the CDR3, the DNA is TGTGCCAGCAGCGTAGTCGGGGACATGAACACTGAAGCTTTCTTT. Translated, it gives CASSVVGDMNTEAFF.

V and J are TRBV28 and TRBJ2-5; the D gene is possibly TRBD1 (6 bases). This CDR3 is built from 15 residues. The V end was cut by 5 bases, the J end by 2 bases, with 15 bases between. Germline CDR1 is MDHEN and CDR2 is SYDVKM. CDR3 residues: CASSVTGTMQETQYF. CDR3 DNA: TGTGCCAGCAGTGTGACCGGGACAATGCAAGAGACCCAGTACTTC.

The V gene is TRBV21-1, the J gene TRBJ2-3; the table's D call TRBD2 went unverified against the DNA. TRBV21-1 is a documented pseudogene. The CDR3 is 11 amino acids. CDR3 in DNA: TGTGCCAGGAGGGCCGTAGATACGCAGTATTTT. Translating gives CARRAVDTQYF.

The V call is TRBV30, the J call TRBJ1-2; no firm D call. The ends were cut back, 0 bases at V and 9 bases at J, with 11 bases in the middle. The germline CDR1 and CDR2 sequences are GTSNPN and SVGIG (reference sequence). The CDR3 totals 12 residues. The CDR3 is CAWSVSETRYTF. DNA of the CDR3: TGTGCCTGGAGTGTCTCAGAAACCCGCTACACCTTC.

CDR3 protein: CAVWGTGGQPQHF. The CDR3 region has the DNA TGTGCCGTATGGGGGACAGGGGGGCAGCCCCAGCATTTT. This sequence joins TRBV19 and TRBJ1-5, with 11 bases identical to TRBD1. J lost 7 bases, V lost 11 bases, and 7 bases had no gene match. Germline CDR1 reads LNHDA; CDR2 reads SQIVND (reference sequence). The CDR3 length is 13 residues.

J is TRBJ2-2 and V is TRBV24-1, with D possibly being TRBD2 (5 bases). The CDR3 runs to 19 residues. The V end lost 0 bases, the J end lost 6 bases, and 22 bases lay between the germline ends. CDR1 and CDR2 (germline): KGHDR, SFDVKD. The CDR3 nucleotides are TGTGCCACCAGTGATTTGGGAATGAAAGGGAGCATTGGGTCCGGGGAGCTGTTTTTT. This sequence encodes CATSDLGMKGSIGSGELFF.

This sequence joins TRBV10-3 and TRBJ1-2, with D hard to call. V dropped 0 bases and J dropped 2 bases, with 13 bases sitting between them. CDR1 is ENHRY and CDR2 is SYGVKD in the germline V gene. This CDR3 is 16 amino acids long. This chain's CDR3 is CAISESIADLNYGYTF. CDR3 nucleotide sequence: TGTGCCATCAGTGAGTCGATTGCAGACTTAAACTATGGCTACACCTTC.

The V and J genes are TRBV6-5 and TRBJ2-7, with TRBD1 identical over 7 bases. The CDR3 spans 15 residues. Germline CDR1 and CDR2: MNHEY and SVGAGI. Trimming took 6 bases from V and 1 from J; bases not matched to a gene: 9. The CDR3 nucleotides read TGTGCCAGCAGGGGTCTCGGGACAGCTTCCTACGAGCAGTACTTC. It encodes CASRGLGTASYEQYF.

V is TRBV10-3 and J is TRBJ1-2, with unresolved D. This CDR3 has 13 residues. Germline V gene data show CDR1 as ENHRY and CDR2 as SYGVKD. Between the trimmed V and J ends, which lost 4 bases and 3 bases, there was a span of 9 bases. The chain's CDR3 is CAISVGRYYGYTF. CDR3 sequence (DNA): TGTGCCATCAGTGTGGGCCGTTACTATGGCTACACCTTC.

The chain recombines TRBV2 with TRBJ2-7; the D gene is possibly TRBD2 (5 bases). The CDR3 spans 10 residues. Trimming took off 9 bases at V and 11 bases at J, with 14 bases between the two ends. CDR1 is SNHLY and CDR2 is FYNNEI in the germline V gene. The CDR3 region has the DNA TGTGCCAGTAGGAGGAGCCTCGAGTACGTC. As protein: CASRRSLEYV.

This clone turned up a few times. The CDR3 DNA reads TGCGCCAGCAGCGCGACTAGCGGAGGCCCTTACAATGAGCAGTTCTTC. It yields the protein CASSATSGGPYNEQFF. J is TRBJ2-1 and V is TRBV5-1; the match to TRBD2 covers 9 bases. Germline V CDR1 and CDR2: SGHRS, YFSETQ. The CDR3 is 16 amino acids. V lost 4 bases to trimming and J lost 4 bases; unmatched junction nucleotides: 9.

The J gene is TRBJ2-3, the V gene TRBV5-4, with TRBD1 identical over 8 bases. There are 14 residues in the CDR3. Per germline, CDR1 SGHNT and CDR2 YYREEE (reference sequence). V gave up 3 bases and J gave up 6 bases; unmatched junction bases: 6. CDR3 coding DNA: TGTGCCAGCAGCTCAGGGGGCGGATCTGATACGCAGTATTTT. It codes for CASSSGGGSDTQYF.

The chain carries TRBV6-5 and TRBJ1-1, with D perhaps TRBD1 (6 bases). V gave up 4 bases and J gave up 5 bases, with 11 bases separating them. This CDR3 is 13 amino acids long. Germline loops: CDR1 MNHEY, CDR2 SVGAGI. The chain's CDR3 is CASSLEGGTEAFF. For the CDR3, the DNA is TGTGCCAGCAGTTTGGAGGGGGGGACTGAAGCTTTCTTT.

This clone showed up just a few times. The rearrangement links TRBV7-9 to TRBJ2-1; possibly TRBD2 for D (6 bases). Per germline, CDR1 SEHNR and CDR2 FQNEAQ (reference sequence). With 4 bases removed from V and 12 bases from J, the gap between germline ends came to 31 bases. The CDR3 sequence is 18 residues long. CDR3 amino acids: CASSSRVISGGVPRAQFF. The CDR3, as DNA: TGTGCCAGCAGCTCCCGAGTTATTTCTGGCGGGGTCCCGCGAGCGCAGTTCTTC.

The chain carries TRBV10-1 and TRBJ2-3; D perhaps matches TRBD2 (5 bases). Between the trimmed V and J ends, which lost 4 bases and 1 base, there was a span of 15 bases. CDR3 length equals 16 residues. Germline V lookup: CDR1 WNHNN, CDR2 SYGVQD (reference sequence). The CDR3, as DNA: TGCGCCAGCAGTGCGCTACGTACCGGGGGCACAGATACGCAGTATTTT. This codes for CASSALRTGGTDTQYF.

The chain carries TRBV2 and TRBJ2-5; 10 bases align to TRBD1. This CDR3 is 16 amino acids long. Germline V gene data show CDR1 as SNHLY and CDR2 as FYNNEI. The ends lost 6 bases at V and 3 bases at J; junction bases unmatched: 10. The CDR3 reads CASRPTPGTGEETQYF. CDR3 bases: TGTGCCAGCAGACCAACTCCCGGGACAGGGGAAGAGACCCAGTACTTC.

The chain is built from TRBV6-4 and TRBJ2-1; 16 nucleotides align to TRBD2. Germline assignment: CDR1 MRHNA and CDR2 SNTAGT. The CDR3 extends over 20 amino acids. After removal of 5 bases from V and 0 bases from J, the junction contained 10 bases not matched to a gene. CDR3 amino acids: CASSTWGTSGGVVSYNEQFF. The CDR3 DNA sequence: TGTGCCAGCAGTACCTGGGGGACTAGCGGGGGGGTCGTCTCCTACAATGAGCAGTTCTTC.

CDR3 nucleotides: TGTGCCAGCAGCCCTCGGGGTAGCGGGGGGGCCATTCGAGAGACCCAGTACTTC. Its translation is CASSPRGSGGAIRETQYF. V usage is TRBV7-2 and J usage is TRBJ2-5; 11 nucleotides agree with TRBD2. Trimming removed 5 bases from V and 4 bases from J; junction bases left unmatched: 15. Germline loops: CDR1 SGHTA, CDR2 FQGNSA. The CDR3 spans 18 residues.

The chain couples TRBV6-5 to TRBJ1-5; tentatively, D is TRBD1 (6 bases). Germline V lookup: CDR1 MNHEY, CDR2 SVGAGI. Trimming took off 7 bases at V and 6 bases at J, with 16 bases between the two ends. The length of the CDR3 is 14 residues. The CDR3: CASKDSSIGQPQHF. For the CDR3, the DNA is TGTGCCAGCAAGGACAGTTCGATAGGTCAGCCCCAGCATTTT.

The chain couples TRBV10-1 to TRBJ2-7, with 7 bases matching TRBD2. Germline assignment: CDR1 WNHNN and CDR2 SYGVQD (reference sequence). V lost 2 bases and J lost 5; bases outside the gene matches: 6. The CDR3 sequence is 14 residues long. CDR3 sequence reads: CASSEREGRDEQYF. The DNA for the CDR3 is TGCGCCAGCAGTGAGAGGGAAGGGAGGGACGAGCAGTACTTC.

The rearrangement uses TRBV7-2 and TRBJ2-7; TRBD2 agrees at 9 bases. Per the germline V gene, CDR1 is SGHTA and CDR2 is FQGNSA. With 0 bases clipped from V and 3 bases from J, the junction kept 6 bases outside the gene matches. CDR3 length equals 16 residues. The CDR3 here is CASSLARPSGDYEQYV. The DNA for the CDR3 is TGTGCCAGCAGCTTAGCTCGCCCTAGCGGGGACTACGAGCAGTACGTC.

This chain connects TRBV4-2 to TRBJ1-4; D not certain. V shed 3 bases and J shed 5 bases, with 10 bases lying between them. Germline values: CDR1 LGHNA, CDR2 YNFKEQ. This CDR3 is 14 amino acids long. The CDR3 DNA reads as TGTGCCAGCAGCCAGAACCGGGAAAATGAAAAACTGTTTTTT. Its translation: CASSQNRENEKLFF.

The chain links TRBV28 to TRBJ1-1; TRBD1 aligns across 8 bases. The CDR3 spans 17 residues. V lost 6 bases to trimming and J lost 0 bases; unmatched junction nucleotides: 12. Germline CDR1 MDHEN, CDR2 SYDVKM. Written as DNA, the CDR3 is TGTGCCAGCAGCCTAACGTGGGGGACAGGCATGAACACTGAAGCTTTCTTT. It translates to CASSLTWGTGMNTEAFF.

This clone was counted only a few times. This chain connects TRBV6-2 or TRBV6-3 to TRBJ1-5, with D maybe TRBD1 (6 bases). CDR1 MNHEY and CDR2 SVGEGT come from the germline V gene. The length of the CDR3 is 13 residues. Trimming cost V 3 bases and J 4 bases, with 7 bases left between them. The DNA of the CDR3 is TGTGCCAGCAGTTATGACAGGAATCAGCCCCAGCATTTT. It translates to CASSYDRNQPQHF.

CDR3 in amino acids: CASGESSYEQYF. DNA for the CDR3: TGTGCCAGCGGAGAGAGCTCCTACGAGCAGTACTTC. This chain uses TRBV6-5 with TRBJ2-7; D call uncertain. Germline CDR1 MNHEY, CDR2 SVGAGI. The CDR3 is made up of 12 amino acids. Between the trimmed V and J ends, which lost 8 bases and 0 bases, there was a span of 8 bases.

The V call is TRBV7-9, the J call TRBJ2-7; 8 bases line up with TRBD1. The J segment lost 5 bases and the V segment lost 4 bases, leaving 7 bases of the junction unmatched. CDR3 length: 14 residues. From germline, CDR1 is SEHNR and CDR2 FQNEAQ (reference sequence). This CDR3 is CASSSRTGYHEQYF. DNA for the CDR3: TGTGCCAGCAGCTCCCGGACAGGGTACCACGAGCAGTACTTC.

The chain links TRBV4-1 to TRBJ1-1; D is undetermined. The CDR3 totals 13 residues. Trimming took 2 bases from V and 9 from J, leaving 13 bases between them. The V gene's germline CDR1 is MGHRA and CDR2 YSYEKL. CDR3 coding DNA: TGCGCCAGCAGCCAAAAAGAGGAAGCTCAAGCTTTCTTT. It is translated as CASSQKEEAQAFF.

This clone occurred a few times. V is TRBV4-1 and J is TRBJ2-7; D is perhaps TRBD1 (5 bases). From germline, CDR1 is MGHRA and CDR2 YSYEKL. V shed 0 bases and J shed 4 bases, with 10 bases lying between them. The CDR3 is 14 amino acids. The CDR3 DNA reads as TGCGCCAGCAGCCAAGATCAGGACACTTACGAGCAGTACGTC. As protein: CASSQDQDTYEQYV.

The chain employs TRBV24-1 and TRBJ1-2; D gene uncertain. The ends were cut back, 0 bases at V and 5 bases at J, with 6 bases in the middle. Per the germline V gene, CDR1 is KGHDR and CDR2 is SFDVKD. The CDR3 is made up of 13 amino acids. The CDR3 DNA is TGTGCCACCAGTGATTTGGGCAATTATGGCTACACCTTC. Encoded protein: CATSDLGNYGYTF.

The chain carries TRBV7-3 and TRBJ2-1; D is unresolved. Germline V gives CDR1 SGHTA, CDR2 FQGTGA. The length of the CDR3 is 15 residues. V was pared by 3 bases and J by 0 bases, with 9 bases between. The CDR3 region is CASSFDSSSYNEQFF. The CDR3 coding sequence is TGTGCCAGCAGCTTCGACTCCAGCTCCTACAATGAGCAGTTCTTC.